These T cell receptor beta chains were read from a single sample in a study of cytomegalovirus exposure and HLA in healthy donors. The protocol was immunoSEQ multiplex PCR, while the TCRdb copy is restricted to in-frame clones and leaves out a portion. The table has 150,000 to 180,000 clones, about 82% seen once. The sample was PBMCs. These receptors originate from a human donor in good health. Both conserved end residues are part of each CDR3. The D gene is left open where the match is weak. Clone size is not always given. Where it is, it says once, few, many or a class for expanded clones.

v_call	j_call	d_call	clone_size	cdr3_aa	cdr3_nt
TRBV6-1	TRBJ2-7	TRBD2	-	CASSALAGGNYEQYF	TGTGCCAGCAGCGCACTAGCGGGAGGGAACTACGAGCAGTACTTC
TRBV27	TRBJ2-7	-	once	CASSPRSSMVYEQYF	TGTGCCAGCAGTCCCCGGTCCTCCATGGTCTACGAGCAGTACTTC
TRBV27	TRBJ2-7	-	-	CASSPSGTFSSYEQYF	TGTGCCAGCAGTCCCTCCGGGACTTTTAGCTCCTACGAGCAGTACTTC
TRBV2	TRBJ2-4	-	-	CASVGGGTSPSKNIQYF	TGTGCCAGCGTAGGAGGAGGGACTTCCCCCTCCAAAAACATTCAGTACTTC
TRBV19	TRBJ2-1	TRBD1	-	CATHGRGIADEQFF	TGTGCCACCCACGGCAGGGGGATTGCGGATGAGCAGTTCTTC
TRBV7-9	TRBJ2-5	-	-	CASSLGRSTQETQYF	TGTGCCAGCAGCTTAGGAAGATCTACTCAAGAGACCCAGTACTTC
TRBV6-6	TRBJ2-1	TRBD1	-	CASRDRAYNEQFF	TGTGCCAGCAGGGACAGGGCGTACAATGAGCAGTTCTTC
TRBV7-9	TRBJ1-2	-	once	CASSLVNRVNGYTF	TGTGCCAGCAGCTTAGTAAACAGGGTAAATGGCTACACCTTC
TRBV4-1	TRBJ2-3	-	-	CASSSLTVADTQYF	TGCGCCAGCAGCTCCCTTACAGTGGCAGATACGCAGTATTTT
TRBV28	TRBJ2-3	-	-	CASTQTLITDTQYF	TGTGCCAGCACCCAGACTCTAATCACAGATACGCAGTATTTT
TRBV30	TRBJ2-2	-	-	CAWRLAIGELFF	TGTGCCTGGAGACTAGCTATCGGGGAGCTGTTTTTT
TRBV7-2	TRBJ1-1	-	-	CASSLVGRVSGTEAFF	TGTGCCAGCAGCTTAGTGGGAAGGGTCTCGGGGACTGAAGCTTTCTTT
TRBV7-9	TRBJ1-5	-	-	CASSFSLQPQHF	TGTGCCAGCAGCTTTTCGTTGCAGCCCCAGCATTTT
TRBV21-1	TRBJ1-2	-	-	CASSQDRGGNGYTF	TGTGCCAGCAGCCAAGACAGGGGTGGCAATGGCTACACCTTC
TRBV2	TRBJ1-1	TRBD1	few	CASSTGQGLEAFF	TGTGCCAGCAGTACCGGACAGGGTCTTGAAGCTTTCTTT
TRBV6-1	TRBJ2-2	-	once	CASSVTLVGGLFF	TGTGCCAGCAGTGTAACTCTAGTCGGGGGGCTGTTTTTT
TRBV18	TRBJ2-5	-	-	CASSLQETQYF	TGTGCCAGCTCACTACAAGAGACCCAGTACTTC
TRBV19	TRBJ1-5	-	-	CASRLLQGGQPQHF	TGTGCCAGTAGACTACTTCAGGGAGGGCAGCCCCAGCATTTT
TRBV2	TRBJ1-2	-	-	CASSVTGLLINYGYTF	TGTGCCAGCAGTGTTACAGGGCTTCTAATTAACTATGGCTACACCTTC
TRBV5-6	TRBJ2-3	-	few	CASSLPGLYTDTQYF	TGTGCCAGCAGCTTACCGGGACTTTACACAGATACGCAGTATTTT
TRBV7-6	TRBJ2-1	TRBD2	-	CASSSLAGGTYNEQFF	TGTGCCAGCAGCTCTCTAGCGGGAGGGACCTACAATGAGCAGTTCTTC
TRBV25-1	TRBJ2-7	TRBD1	-	CASSSRTGQTYEQYF	TGTGCCAGCAGTTCCCGGACAGGGCAGACCTACGAGCAGTACTTC
TRBV7-9	TRBJ1-1	-	-	CASSFPGTEAFF	TGTGCCAGCAGCTTCCCCGGGACAGAAGCTTTCTTT
TRBV19	TRBJ1-1	-	-	CASRTQANTEAFF	TGTGCCAGTAGGACACAGGCAAACACTGAAGCTTTCTTT
TRBV19	TRBJ1-2	-	many	CASSWQASLGYTF	TGTGCCAGTAGTTGGCAGGCCTCCCTGGGCTACACCTTC
TRBV2	TRBJ2-1	-	-	CASSVISFWGAFPYNEQFF	TGTGCCAGCAGTGTTATTAGTTTTTGGGGCGCTTTCCCCTACAATGAGCAGTTCTTC
TRBV21-1	TRBJ2-7	-	-	CASSKADHGQGVNEQYF	TGTGCCAGCAGCAAAGCTGATCATGGACAGGGTGTGAACGAGCAGTACTTC
TRBV5-6	TRBJ1-1	-	-	CASSFYRLDTEAFF	TGTGCCAGCAGCTTCTACAGACTAGACACTGAAGCTTTCTTT
TRBV6-1	TRBJ2-7	-	-	CASSSHGTLTYEQYF	TGTGCCAGCAGTTCCCACGGGACACTAACCTACGAGCAGTACTTC
TRBV10-1	TRBJ1-1	TRBD1	few	CASSPRGLNTEAFF	TGCGCCAGCAGCCCCAGGGGGTTGAACACTGAAGCTTTCTTT
TRBV30	TRBJ2-2	-	-	CAWTSGDHTGELFF	TGTGCCTGGACCTCAGGGGACCACACCGGGGAGCTGTTTTTT
TRBV7-3	TRBJ2-3	TRBD2	-	CASSLTGSGGILATDTQYF	TGTGCCAGCAGCTTAACAGGCAGCGGGGGGATATTAGCGACAGATACGCAGTATTTT
TRBV28	TRBJ1-5	-	-	CASSFNIAGGNQPQHF	TGTGCCAGCAGTTTTAATATCGCAGGGGGCAATCAGCCCCAGCATTTT
TRBV4-1	TRBJ2-2	-	once	CASSQTFRHRDRSGELFF	TGCGCCAGCAGCCAAACTTTCCGGCACAGGGATAGATCCGGGGAGCTGTTTTTT
TRBV10-3	TRBJ2-1	TRBD2	-	CAISARGGLNEQFF	TGTGCCATCAGTGCTCGCGGGGGGTTGAATGAGCAGTTCTTC
TRBV11-2	TRBJ1-4	TRBD1	few	CASSLGDRDNEKLFF	TGTGCCAGCAGCTTAGGGGACAGGGATAATGAAAAACTGTTTTTT
TRBV7-2	TRBJ1-3	-	-	CASSLVLVPGSSGNTIYF	TGTGCCAGCAGCTTAGTATTAGTTCCGGGGAGCTCTGGAAACACCATATATTTT
TRBV28	TRBJ1-5	TRBD1	-	CASRPNRGRMPQHF	TGTGCCAGCAGACCTAACAGGGGGCGAATGCCCCAGCATTTT
TRBV5-4	TRBJ2-5	-	-	CASSLNSYTETQYF	TGTGCCAGCAGCTTGAATAGTTATACGGAGACCCAGTACTTC
TRBV19	TRBJ1-5	-	-	CASRVQGMDQPQHF	TGTGCCAGTAGGGTACAGGGAATGGATCAGCCCCAGCATTTT
TRBV2	TRBJ1-1	TRBD1	-	CASSGQGVNTEAFF	TGTGCCAGCAGTGGACAGGGAGTCAACACTGAAGCTTTCTTT
TRBV5-1	TRBJ2-1	TRBD1	-	CASSLSRGLGNEQFF	TGCGCCAGCAGCTTGAGCAGGGGGCTAGGCAATGAGCAGTTCTTC
TRBV7-9	TRBJ1-2	-	-	CASSSPFGYTF	TGTGCCAGCAGCTCCCCCTTCGGCTACACCTTC
TRBV28	TRBJ1-5	-	-	CASSFSGAYNQPQHF	TGTGCCAGCAGTTTCTCGGGAGCCTACAATCAGCCCCAGCATTTT
TRBV5-6	TRBJ1-2	-	-	CASRATGLHNYGYTF	TGTGCCAGCAGGGCCACAGGGTTACACAACTATGGCTACACCTTC
TRBV28	TRBJ1-5	TRBD1	once	CASSTDRVNQPQHF	TGTGCCAGCAGCACGGACAGGGTGAATCAGCCCCAGCATTTT
TRBV30	TRBJ1-4	-	-	CAWTTGGAVEKLFF	TGTGCCTGGACCACCGGAGGGGCGGTAGAAAAACTGTTTTTT
TRBV30	TRBJ1-2	-	-	CAWSVQGSYGYTF	TGTGCCTGGAGTGTACAGGGCAGCTATGGCTACACCTTC
TRBV29-1	TRBJ1-1	-	-	CSVGSGNTEAFF	TGCAGCGTTGGGTCAGGGAACACTGAAGCTTTCTTT
TRBV30	TRBJ1-5	-	-	CAWTHRAAGRNQPQHF	TGTGCCTGGACGCACAGGGCCGCCGGACGGAATCAGCCCCAGCATTTT
TRBV18	TRBJ1-6	-	-	CASSPAPGAPLHF	TGTGCCAGCTCACCTGCCCCAGGGGCACCCCTCCACTTT
TRBV28	TRBJ2-1	TRBD2	-	CASSSPTAGGYNEQFF	TGTGCCAGCAGCTCTCCCACAGCGGGAGGGTACAATGAGCAGTTCTTC
TRBV19	TRBJ1-2	TRBD1	-	CASSIRGDRERRYGYTF	TGTGCCAGTAGTATAAGGGGGGACAGGGAAAGACGCTATGGCTACACCTTC
TRBV19	TRBJ2-1	-	-	CASSIGGSYNEQFF	TGTGCCAGTAGCATTGGGGGGAGCTACAATGAGCAGTTCTTC
TRBV28	TRBJ2-5	TRBD1	-	CASSPRQGQETQYF	TGTGCCAGCAGTCCTCGACAGGGACAAGAGACCCAGTACTTC
TRBV27	TRBJ1-1	-	-	CASSLFGGAANTEAFF	TGTGCCAGCAGTTTATTTGGGGGGGCCGCGAACACTGAAGCTTTCTTT
TRBV7-8	TRBJ1-5	-	-	CASSPRGVTSNQPQHF	TGTGCCAGCAGCCCCCGGGGGGTTACTAGCAATCAGCCCCAGCATTTT